The 21 T cell receptor beta chains below all came from one sample that was sequenced in a study of cytomegalovirus exposure and HLA in healthy donors. The PCR used 60 Vbeta and 13 Jbeta primers. Profiled with immunoSEQ multiplex PCR; TCRdb holds only in-frame clones, not every one. The sample records tens of thousands of clones, around 72% being singletons. Source material: PBMCs. These receptors came from a man aged 45-65 years in good health and CMV-seropositive.

The table lists this clone with a few counts. A read error likely explains this, since a far larger clone differs by one base. The chain combines TRBV28 with TRBJ2-7; D gene unclear. The V gene's germline CDR1 is MDHEN and CDR2 SYDVKM. This CDR3 has 16 amino acids. Trimming took off 6 bases at V and 3 bases at J, with 21 bases between the two ends. CDR3 coding DNA: TGTGCCAGCAGCCAAGAAGCAGGAAAAGGCTACTACGAGCAGTACTTC. Amino acid sequence: CASSQEAGKGYYEQYF.

Regarding this clone: Germline and junction disagree at one end, which may indicate a read error. V and J are TRBV7-9 and TRBJ1-1, with unresolved D. The CDR3 spans 13 residues. Per germline, CDR1 SEHNR and CDR2 FQNEAQ (reference sequence). Written as DNA, the CDR3 is TGTTCCAGCAGCTTAGCAAGTACCCCGGGGGCTTTCTTT. It codes for CSSSLASTPGAFF. Complete variable domain (other parts from reference TRBV7-9 and TRBJ1-1): DTGVSQNPRHKITKRGQNVTFRCDPISEHNRLYWYRQTLGQGPEFLTYFQNEAQLEKSRLLSDRFSAERPKGSFSTLEIQRTEQGDSAMYLCSSSLASTPGAFFGQGTRLTVV.

This clone was seen only once. The chain employs TRBV7-3 and TRBJ2-5; TRBD2 matches at 11 bases. This CDR3 region has 15 residues. Germline lookup yields CDR1 SGHTA and CDR2 FQGTGA. V was pared by 2 bases and J by 4 bases, with 3 bases of the junction left unmatched. The CDR3 reads CASSLSGTSGETQYF. The CDR3 DNA follows: TGTGCCAGCAGCTTATCCGGGACTAGCGGAGAGACCCAGTACTTC.

This sequence joins TRBV4-3 and TRBJ1-2; TRBD1 matches at 9 bases. Trimming removed 1 base from V and 8 bases from J; junction bases left unmatched: 5. Germline lookup yields CDR1 LGHNA and CDR2 YSLEER. CDR3 length: 14 amino acids. The CDR3 DNA is TGCGCCAGCAGCCAAGCGGACAGGGGAGGCGGCTACACCTTC. It specifies CASSQADRGGGYTF.

This rearrangement joins TRBV6-5 to TRBJ1-5; tentatively, D is TRBD1 (6 bases). The CDR3 totals 15 residues. V dropped 6 bases and J dropped 2 bases, with 14 bases sitting between them. Germline CDR1 is MNHEY and CDR2 is SVGAGI. CDR3 protein: CASSGQTPGNQPQHF. In DNA, the CDR3 is TGTGCCAGCAGCGGACAGACCCCTGGCAATCAGCCCCAGCATTTT.

The chain employs TRBV5-1 and TRBJ2-3; weak D call: TRBD1 (5 bases). The CDR3 is 15 residues long. Germline CDR1 and CDR2: SGHRS and YFSETQ. Between the trimmed V and J ends, which lost 4 bases and 0 bases, there was a span of 12 bases. CDR3 in DNA: TGCGCCAGCAGCCTGGACAAACCTAGCACAGATACGCAGTATTTT. Translation gives CASSLDKPSTDTQYF.

This clone turned up a few times. The CDR3 spells CASSPTTSSYEQYF. DNA of the CDR3: TGTGCCAGCTCACCAACGACTAGCTCCTACGAGCAGTACTTC. This rearrangement joins TRBV18 to TRBJ2-7, with D tentatively TRBD2 (6 bases). Germline CDR1 and CDR2: KGHSH and LQKENI. There are 14 residues in the CDR3. V lost 2 bases and J 0 bases, leaving 8 bases between the germline ends. Full variable domain (rest looked up from reference TRBV18 and TRBJ2-7): NAGVMQNPRHLVRRRGQEARLRCSPMKGHSHVYWYRQLPEEGLKFMVYLQKENIIDESGMPKERFSAEFPKEGPSILRIQQVVRGDSAAYFCASSPTTSSYEQYFGPGTRLTVT.

The rearrangement links TRBV5-1 to TRBJ1-1; D possibly corresponds to TRBD1 (6 bases). Per the germline V gene, CDR1 is SGHRS and CDR2 is YFSETQ. The CDR3 spans 15 residues. The germline V and J ends were trimmed by 0 bases and 3 bases, with 12 bases remaining between them. The CDR3 loop is CASSLVGGRDTEAFF. As DNA, the CDR3 is TGCGCCAGCAGCTTGGTAGGGGGACGGGACACTGAAGCTTTCTTT.

The chain couples TRBV5-6 to TRBJ1-2; a possible D gene is TRBD1 (6 bases). V was shortened by 6 bases and J by 5 bases, with 14 bases between the two germline ends. Germline V gene sequence: CDR1 SGHDT, CDR2 YYEEEE. The CDR3 spans 13 residues. The DNA of the CDR3 is TGTGCCAGCACCATGGACAGTTCTTATGGCTACACCTTC. It is translated as CASTMDSSYGYTF.

The table lists this clone with a count of one. V is TRBV4-1 and J is TRBJ1-2, with D tentatively TRBD1 (5 bases). From germline, CDR1 is MGHRA and CDR2 YSYEKL. V was trimmed by 2 bases and J by 5 bases, leaving 12 bases between them. The CDR3 is 14 amino acids. Here the CDR3 DNA reads TGCGCCAGCAGCCAATTGTCCAGGACATATGGCTACACCTTC. Translation gives CASSQLSRTYGYTF.

The CDR3 DNA sequence: TGTGCCAGCAGTTTATTTGCGGGGCCCAATGAGCAGTTCTTC. Its protein is CASSLFAGPNEQFF. The gene calls are TRBV27 and TRBJ2-1; the D gene is possibly TRBD2 (6 bases). The V end was cut by 1 base, the J end by 6 bases, with 10 bases between. The length of the CDR3 is 14 residues. Germline V CDR1 and CDR2: MNHEY, SMNVEV (reference sequence).

This clone was detected only once. The rearrangement links TRBV5-4 to TRBJ1-2; D unclear. Trimming removed 0 bases at V and 6 bases at J, with 9 bases between. Germline CDR1 and CDR2: SGHNT and YYREEE (reference sequence). The CDR3 length is 13 residues. The CDR3 DNA sequence: TGTGCCAGCAGCTTGGCGTCCGGGGATGGCTACACCTTC. Amino acid sequence: CASSLASGDGYTF. The full variable domain, with the rest looked up from reference TRBV5-4 and TRBJ1-2, is ETGVTQSPTHLIKTRGQQVTLRCSSQSGHNTVSWYQQALGQGPQFIFQYYREEENGRGNFPPRFSGLQFPNYSSELNVNALELDDSALYLCASSLASGDGYTFGSGTRLTVV.

The chain is built from TRBV27 and TRBJ2-1; 9 bases are shared with TRBD1. Germline V gene data show CDR1 as MNHEY and CDR2 as SMNVEV (reference sequence). Trimming cost V 6 bases and J 7 bases; bases outside gene matches: 16. The CDR3 consists of 17 residues. CDR3 in DNA: TGTGCCAGCAGACGCAAGTCCGGGACAGGGATCGGGAATGAGCAGTTCTTC. Encoded protein: CASRRKSGTGIGNEQFF.

This chain joins TRBV19 and TRBJ1-6, with D possibly matching TRBD1 (6 bases). From germline, CDR1 is LNHDA and CDR2 SQIVND (reference sequence). Trimming shortened V by 5 bases and J by 6 bases, and 20 bases separated the two germline ends. The CDR3 length is 17 residues. CDR3 residues: CASSPITGNVGNSPLHF. CDR3 in DNA: TGTGCCAGTAGTCCCATTACAGGGAATGTTGGTAATTCACCCCTCCACTTT.

This clone appeared a few times. This rearrangement joins TRBV6-1 to TRBJ2-1, with D hard to call. Per the germline V gene, CDR1 is MNHNS and CDR2 is SASEGT. The CDR3 consists of 13 residues. V lost 4 bases, J lost 4 bases, and 8 bases lay in between. The CDR3 sequence: CASSGLEYNEQFF. The CDR3 nucleotides read TGTGCCAGCAGTGGACTTGAATACAATGAGCAGTTCTTC.

V is TRBV29-1 and J is TRBJ2-5, with D possibly TRBD1 on 6 matching bases. The CDR3 contains 15 residues. The V gene's germline CDR1 is SQVTM and CDR2 ANQGSEA. Trimming took 6 bases from V and 2 from J, leaving 19 bases between them. This CDR3 is CSVSGTINLQETQYF. The DNA for the CDR3 is TGCAGCGTGTCCGGGACAATAAACCTTCAAGAGACCCAGTACTTC.

The rearrangement uses TRBV20-1 and TRBJ2-1; D gene unclear. This CDR3 spans 11 amino acids. CDR1 is DFQATT, CDR2 SNEGSKA, per germline (reference sequence). V was cut by 6 bases and J by 5 bases, with 8 bases left in between. The CDR3 sequence is CSASRNNEQFF. CDR3 DNA: TGCAGTGCGTCGCGGAACAATGAGCAGTTCTTC.

The V gene is TRBV5-1, the J gene TRBJ2-1, with TRBD2 matching over 10 bases. Germline V gives CDR1 SGHRS, CDR2 YFSETQ. This CDR3 contains 15 residues. V was pared by 6 bases and J by 8 bases, with 11 bases of the junction left unmatched. The CDR3 DNA follows: TGCGCCAGCATGAGCGGGAGGGCCGTCAGCGATGAGCAGTTCTTC. Its protein product is CASMSGRAVSDEQFF.

This clone was detected many times. A clone one base away is much larger, so this may be a read error. This chain connects TRBV4-3 to TRBJ2-1; no clear D. The CDR3 contains 17 residues. Germline V lookup: CDR1 LGHNA, CDR2 YSLEER. The CDR3 loop is CDSSPDMIVLMYNEQFF. DNA of the CDR3: TGCGACAGCAGCCCAGATATGATCGTACTCATGTACAATGAGCAGTTCTTC.

The chain links TRBV7-2 to TRBJ1-5; D unclear. The CDR3 sequence is 16 residues long. Looked up from germline, CDR1 is SGHTA and CDR2 is FQGNSA. V lost 5 bases and J lost 1, with 15 bases in between. In nucleotides, the CDR3 is TGTGCCAGCAGCAGTCTGGGGAGTTTAAGCAATCAGCCCCAGCATTTT. Encoded protein: CASSSLGSLSNQPQHF. Supplemented by reference TRBV7-2 and TRBJ1-5, the full variable domain reads GAGVSQSPSNKVTEKGKDVELRCDPISGHTALYWYRQSLGQGLEFLIYFQGNSAPDKSGLPSDRFSAERTGGSVSTLTIQRTQQEDSAVYLCASSSLGSLSNQPQHFGDGTRLSIL.

The CDR3 reads CASSVGGSGAYEQYF. DNA for the CDR3: TGTGCCAGCAGCGTAGGGGGTAGCGGGGCCTACGAGCAGTACTTC. V and J are TRBV9 and TRBJ2-7; 8 bases match TRBD2. V trimming: 0 bases; J trimming: 2 bases; junction bases outside the gene matches: 4. The length of the CDR3 is 15 residues. Per the germline V gene, CDR1 is SGDLS and CDR2 is YYNGEE.